What follows are 24 T cell receptor beta chains derived from one specimen sequenced in a study of blood T cell repertoires in COVID-19. Assay used: immunoSEQ multiplex PCR; TCRdb lists only in-frame clones, some missing. The sample holds under 250,000 clones, around nine tenths seen once. What was sequenced was peripheral blood. Receptors originate from a woman in her 70s with active or convalescent COVID-19.

The genes are TRBV12-3 or TRBV12-4 and TRBJ1-4; D gene uncertain. The CDR3 loop spans 11 amino acids. V dropped 8 bases and J dropped 8 bases, with 9 bases sitting between them. In DNA form, the CDR3 reads TGTGCCAGCGCCACGACAGAAAAACTGTTTTTT. As protein: CASATTEKLFF.

The chain employs TRBV6-5 and TRBJ1-2; D remains unclear. CDR1 is MNHEY and CDR2 is SVGAGI in the germline V gene. CDR3 length equals 14 residues. V was shortened by 2 bases and J by 8 bases, with 15 bases between the two germline ends. In DNA, the CDR3 is TGTGCCAGCAGTTACGTTGGAGGGAGTAACGGCTACACCTTC. Translated, it gives CASSYVGGSNGYTF.

V and J are TRBV3-1 (or the pseudogene TRBV3-2) and TRBJ1-5; no definite D call. The V gene's germline CDR1 is LGHDT and CDR2 YNNKEL (reference sequence). CDR3 length: 14 residues. Between the trimmed V and J ends, which lost 1 base and 4 bases, there was a span of 8 bases. The CDR3 region has the DNA TGTGCCAGCAGCCAAGGACATGGGAATCAGCCCCAGCATTTT. Protein: CASSQGHGNQPQHF.

The V call is TRBV24-1, the J call TRBJ1-6; unclear D gene. The germline V gene has CDR1 KGHDR and CDR2 SFDVKD. Deletions cut 12 bases from V and 9 bases from J, with 11 bases between. The CDR3 extends over 11 amino acids. In nucleotides, the CDR3 is TGTGCCGCCTCAAGAGCTTCACCCCTCCACTTT. It translates to CAASRASPLHF.

This clone was observed once. The rearrangement uses TRBV10-2 and TRBJ1-1; no definite D call. This CDR3 has 14 amino acids. Germline values: CDR1 WSHSY, CDR2 SAAADI. V lost 4 bases, J lost 1 base, and 10 bases lay in between. The CDR3 loop is CASSVEVPNTEAFF. The CDR3 DNA reads as TGCGCCAGCAGTGTAGAGGTGCCGAACACTGAAGCTTTCTTT.

The CDR3 is CASSPPRTSGYVGEYF. CDR3 nucleotides: TGTGCCAGCAGTCCACCCCGGACTTCTGGGTACGTCGGAGAGTACTTC. The J gene is TRBJ2-7, the V gene TRBV6-2 or TRBV6-3, with D perhaps matching TRBD2 (5 bases). CDR1 and CDR2 (germline): MNHEY, SVGEGT. Trimming took off 5 bases at V and 11 bases at J, with 28 bases between the two ends. CDR3 size: 16 residues.

This chain connects TRBV5-1 to TRBJ1-1; D is perhaps TRBD1 (6 bases). This CDR3 has 14 amino acids. Trimming removed 0 bases from V and 1 base from J, with 7 bases in between. Germline V gene data show CDR1 as SGHRS and CDR2 as YFSETQ. CDR3 nucleotide sequence: TGCGCCAGCAGCTTGGACAGGGCGAACACTGAAGCTTTCTTT. Protein product: CASSLDRANTEAFF. Variable domain in full (rest from reference TRBV5-1 and TRBJ1-1): KAGVTQTPRYLIKTRGQQVTLSCSPISGHRSVSWYQQTPGQGLQFLFEYFSETQRNKGNFPGRFSGRQFSNSRSEMNVSTLELGDSALYLCASSLDRANTEAFFGQGTRLTVV.

The CDR3 region has the DNA TGTGCCACTAGCCTTGAAGGGGGTAGGGGCTACACCTTC. Protein sequence: CATSLEGGRGYTF. This chain connects TRBV10-3 to TRBJ1-2, with D possibly being TRBD1 (6 bases). Looked up from germline, CDR1 is ENHRY and CDR2 is SYGVKD. This CDR3 is built from 13 residues. V lost 10 bases to trimming and J lost 8 bases, with 20 bases between them.

The rearrangement uses TRBV7-9 and TRBJ2-7; 8 bases are shared with TRBD2. This CDR3 is 15 amino acids long. Germline V gives CDR1 SEHNR, CDR2 FQNEAQ (reference sequence). V lost 1 base, J lost 2 bases, and 4 bases stayed unmatched. Written as DNA, the CDR3 is TGTGCCAGCAGCTTAGTCCGGGGGGGACCCTACGAGCAGTACTTC. This codes for CASSLVRGGPYEQYF.

This rearrangement joins TRBV10-1 to TRBJ2-3, with D possibly being TRBD1 (5 bases). The V gene lost 3 bases and the J gene lost 1 base, with 11 bases spanning the gap. Per germline, CDR1 WNHNN and CDR2 SYGVQD (reference sequence). The CDR3 sequence is 15 residues long. As DNA, the CDR3 is TGCGCCAGCAGTGAAAGGCAGGGTGGCACAGATACGCAGTATTTT. Translation gives CASSERQGGTDTQYF.

The V call is TRBV3-1 (or the pseudogene TRBV3-2), the J call TRBJ2-5, with a weak D call TRBD1 (7 bases). The CDR3 has 17 residues. CDR1 is LGHDT, CDR2 YNNKEL, per germline (reference sequence). The germline V and J ends were trimmed by 0 bases and 7 bases, with 21 bases remaining between them. CDR3 protein: CASSQERGQSGGRTQYF. DNA of the CDR3: TGTGCCAGCAGCCAAGAGAGGGGACAGTCCGGGGGAAGGACCCAGTACTTC.

The table lists this clone with a few counts. The CDR3 bases are TGTGCCAGCGGGCAGGCCTCCCGAGCAACTAATGAAAAACTGTTTTTT. Residues: CASGQASRATNEKLFF. The V and J genes are TRBV27 and TRBJ1-4; D is ambiguous. CDR3 length equals 16 residues. Germline V gene data show CDR1 as MNHEY and CDR2 as SMNVEV (reference sequence). Deletions cut 8 bases from V and 0 bases from J, with 16 bases between.

The V call is TRBV9, the J call TRBJ2-2; unclear D gene. There are 15 residues in the CDR3. Trimming shortened V by 5 bases and J by 0 bases, and 11 bases separated the two germline ends. CDR1 and CDR2 from the germline V gene are SGDLS and YYNGEE. CDR3 DNA sequence: TGTGCCAGCAGTTTAGTTGTCACGAACACCGGGGAGCTGTTTTTT. This translates into CASSLVVTNTGELFF.

The chain couples TRBV30 to TRBJ1-2; perhaps TRBD1 as D (5 bases). The CDR3 is made up of 10 amino acids. From germline, CDR1 is GTSNPN and CDR2 SVGIG (reference sequence). Trimming pared 7 bases from V and 7 bases from J, leaving 10 bases between. The CDR3 coding sequence is TGTGCCTACCTAGGGGTTGGCTACACCTTC. This sequence encodes CAYLGVGYTF.

The chain employs TRBV10-3 and TRBJ1-6, with D tentatively TRBD1 (6 bases). CDR1 is ENHRY and CDR2 is SYGVKD in the germline V gene. The V end lost 3 bases, the J end lost 10 bases, and 10 bases lay between the germline ends. This CDR3 comprises 13 residues. The CDR3: CAISEGTNSPLHF. For the CDR3, the DNA is TGTGCCATCAGTGAAGGGACAAACTCACCCCTCCACTTT.

The chain carries TRBV18 and TRBJ1-2, with D uncertain. The V gene's germline CDR1 is KGHSH and CDR2 LQKENI. V was trimmed by 3 bases and J by 14 bases, leaving 16 bases between them. This CDR3 is 12 amino acids long. In DNA form, the CDR3 reads TGTGCCAGCTCACCGGACGAGGAGCGGCCGACCTTC. Protein product: CASSPDEERPTF.

The chain links TRBV6-5 to TRBJ1-6; 7 bases line up with TRBD1. Germline-derived CDR1 and CDR2 are MNHEY and SVGAGI. Unmatched junction bases numbered 6, after V lost 0 bases and J lost 10 bases. The CDR3 runs 15 residues. The CDR3 protein is CASSYSEGAGSPLHF. CDR3 nucleotides: TGTGCCAGCAGTTACTCAGAGGGGGCGGGCTCACCCCTCCACTTT.

V usage is TRBV7-9 and J usage is TRBJ1-5; no clear D. The CDR3 sequence is 14 residues long. The V end lost 5 bases, the J end lost 1 base, and 9 bases lay between the germline ends. Germline CDR1 and CDR2: SEHNR and FQNEAQ (reference sequence). The CDR3 nucleotides read TGTGCCAGCAGCGCGGCAGCCAGCAATCAGCCCCAGCATTTT. It codes for CASSAAASNQPQHF.

The sample holds a few counts of this clone. As DNA, the CDR3 is TGTGCCAGCTCCCACCCTACAGGGGAGGGCAATCAGCCCCAGCATTTT. Protein: CASSHPTGEGNQPQHF. The genes are TRBV18 and TRBJ1-5; 7 bases line up with TRBD1. This CDR3 spans 16 amino acids. From germline, CDR1 is KGHSH and CDR2 LQKENI. The V and J ends lost 6 bases and 2 bases, in that order; junction bases with no gene match: 10.

V and J are TRBV3-1 (or the pseudogene TRBV3-2) and TRBJ1-6; D gene uncertain. V was shortened by 5 bases and J by 10 bases, with 15 bases between the two germline ends. The germline V gene has CDR1 LGHDT and CDR2 YNNKEL (reference sequence). CDR3 length equals 14 residues. The CDR3 sequence: CASSTWNGESPLHF. The CDR3 region has the DNA TGTGCCAGCAGCACCTGGAACGGGGAGTCACCCCTCCACTTT.

This clone was found once. J is TRBJ2-2 and V is TRBV7-3, with TRBD1 identical over 8 bases. J was trimmed by 6 bases and V by 2 bases; bases with no gene match: 8. Germline lookup yields CDR1 SGHTA and CDR2 FQGTGA. The CDR3 consists of 16 residues. The CDR3 region is CASSLRQGLSSGELFF. The CDR3 bases are TGTGCCAGCAGCTTACGACAGGGGCTAAGTTCCGGGGAGCTGTTTTTT.

The J gene is TRBJ2-7, the V gene TRBV6-1; TRBD2 is a possible D gene (5 bases). This CDR3 spans 15 amino acids. V lost 0 bases, J lost 4 bases, and 13 bases lay in between. Germline V gene sequence: CDR1 MNHNS, CDR2 SASEGT. Here the CDR3 DNA reads TGTGCCAGCAGTGAAGCAGGGATTCGGGGTTACGAGCAGTACTTC. This sequence encodes CASSEAGIRGYEQYF.

This clone has only a few counts. The V gene is TRBV6-2 or TRBV6-3, the J gene TRBJ1-5, with 7 positions matching TRBD1. Per the germline V gene, CDR1 is MNHEY and CDR2 is SVGEGT. The CDR3 has 14 amino acids. Trimming removed 5 bases from V and 6 bases from J; junction bases left unmatched: 7. Written as DNA, the CDR3 is TGTGCCAGCAGTGGGACAGTGCCGAGTCAGCCCCAGCATTTT. Its translation: CASSGTVPSQPQHF.

The gene calls are TRBV9 and TRBJ1-2; D is uncertain. The CDR3 length is 13 residues. The V and J ends lost 0 bases and 4 bases respectively, with 7 bases between them. CDR1 SGDLS and CDR2 YYNGEE come from the germline V gene. CDR3 protein: CASSVVEGYGYTF. The CDR3 region has the DNA TGTGCCAGCAGCGTAGTAGAGGGCTATGGCTACACCTTC.